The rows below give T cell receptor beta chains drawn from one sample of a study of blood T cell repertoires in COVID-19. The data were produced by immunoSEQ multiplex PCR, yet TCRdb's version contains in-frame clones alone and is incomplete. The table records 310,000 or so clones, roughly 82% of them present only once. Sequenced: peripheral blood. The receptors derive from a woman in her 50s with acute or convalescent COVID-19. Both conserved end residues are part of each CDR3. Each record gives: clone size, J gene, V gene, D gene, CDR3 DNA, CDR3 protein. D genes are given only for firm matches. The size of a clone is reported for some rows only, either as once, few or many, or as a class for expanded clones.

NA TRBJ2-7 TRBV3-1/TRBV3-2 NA TGTGCCAGCAGCCAACTGGGGGCCCAGGGCGAGCAGTACTTC CASSQLGAQGEQYF
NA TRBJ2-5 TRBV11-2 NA TGTGCCAGCAGCTCCCAACTATCCCAGTACTTC CASSSQLSQYF
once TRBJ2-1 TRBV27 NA TGTGCCAGCAGTTTCTCTGCGAGCTCCTACAATGAGCAGTTCTTC CASSFSASSYNEQFF
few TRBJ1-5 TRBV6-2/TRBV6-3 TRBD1 TGTGCCAGCAGTTACCCAGGGGGCGGCAATCAGCCCCAGCATTTT CASSYPGGGNQPQHF
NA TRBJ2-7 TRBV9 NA TGTGCCAGCAGCCGGGGGGACACCTACGAGCAGTACTTC CASSRGDTYEQYF
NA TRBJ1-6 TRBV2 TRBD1 TGTGCCAGCAGATCCGGGACAGGGAATTCACCCCTCCACTTT CASRSGTGNSPLHF
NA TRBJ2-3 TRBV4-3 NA TGCGCCAGCAGCCAAGAACTCCGATGGAGTGGCACGCAGTATTTT CASSQELRWSGTQYF
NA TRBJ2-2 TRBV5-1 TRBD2 TGCGCCAGCAGTATCGCTAGCGGGAAGGTCACCGGGGAGCTGTTTTTT CASSIASGKVTGELFF
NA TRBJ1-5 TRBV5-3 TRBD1 TGTGCCAGAAGCCCTACAGGGGGTGGGAGCAATCAGCCCCAGCATTTT CARSPTGGGSNQPQHF
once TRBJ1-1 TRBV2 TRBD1 TGTGCCAGCAGTGTAGGGACAGCTGAGGCTTTCTTT CASSVGTAEAFF
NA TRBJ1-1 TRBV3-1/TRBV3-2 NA TGTGCCAGCAGCCGTACCGGACACCACACTGAAGCTTTCTTT CASSRTGHHTEAFF
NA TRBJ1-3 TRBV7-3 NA TGTGCCAGCAGCTCCGGGACTTACGGAAACACCATATATTTT CASSSGTYGNTIYF
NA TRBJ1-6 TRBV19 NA TGTGCCAGTAGTATACTTGGGACTTCTAATTCACCCCTCCACTTT CASSILGTSNSPLHF
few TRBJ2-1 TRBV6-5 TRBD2 TGTGCCAGCAGTCCCGGGACTAAAAATGAGCAGTTCTTC CASSPGTKNEQFF
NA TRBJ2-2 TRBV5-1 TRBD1 TGCGCCAGCAGCAACGGACAGGAACTATGGGCCGGGGAGCTGTTTTTT CASSNGQELWAGELFF
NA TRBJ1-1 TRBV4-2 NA TGTGCCAGCAGCCAAGAACAGGGCCTGGGGACTGAAGCTTTCTTT CASSQEQGLGTEAFF
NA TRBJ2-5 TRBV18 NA TGTGCCAGCTCACCACAGAGAGAGACCCAGTACTTC CASSPQRETQYF
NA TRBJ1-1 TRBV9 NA TGTGCCAGCAGCAAGCGGGGGGACACTGAAGCTTTCTTT CASSKRGDTEAFF
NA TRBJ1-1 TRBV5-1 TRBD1 TGCGCCAGCAGCTCGGGACAGGGAATAGACACTGAAGCTTTCTTT CASSSGQGIDTEAFF
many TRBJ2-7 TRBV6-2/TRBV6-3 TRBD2 TGTGCCAGCAGTTACTGGGGGGGAGGGCCGTACGAGCAGTACTTC CASSYWGGGPYEQYF
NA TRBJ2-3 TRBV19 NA TGTGCCAGTCAGGGGACCACAGATACGCAGTATTTT CASQGTTDTQYF
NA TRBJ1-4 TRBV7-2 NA TGTGCCAGCAGCCCCCTCGCGGCCAGAGAGGAAAAACTGTTTTTT CASSPLAAREEKLFF
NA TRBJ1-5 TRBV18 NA TGTGCCAGCTCACCACTCGGAGGCGATCAGCCCCAGCATTTT CASSPLGGDQPQHF
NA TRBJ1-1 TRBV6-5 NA TGTGCCAGCAGTTTGGCGACAAAAATGAACACTGAAGCTTTCTTT CASSLATKMNTEAFF
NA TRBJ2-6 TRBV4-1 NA TGCGCCAGCAGCCAAGATTTAGAGGTCTCTGGGGCCAACGTCCTGACTTTC CASSQDLEVSGANVLTF
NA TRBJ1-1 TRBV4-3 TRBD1 TGCGCCAGCAGCCAAGATCGCCAGACAGGGTTTGTGAACACTGAAGCTTTCTTT CASSQDRQTGFVNTEAFF
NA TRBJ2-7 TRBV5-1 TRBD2 TGCGCCAGCAGTAGCGGGAGTCGCGAGCAGTACTTC CASSSGSREQYF
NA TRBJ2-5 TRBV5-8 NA TGTGCCAGCAGCTTGGGGGCAAAGGAGACCCAGTACTTC CASSLGAKETQYF
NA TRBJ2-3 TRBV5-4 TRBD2 TGTGCCAGCAGCACTAGCGGGAGAAGCGATACGCAGTATTTT CASSTSGRSDTQYF
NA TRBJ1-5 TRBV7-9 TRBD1 TGTGCCAGCAGCGCCGGGACAGGGTATCAGCCCCAGCATTTT CASSAGTGYQPQHF
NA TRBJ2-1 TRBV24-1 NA TGTGCCACCAGCCGCACGAACCCGGGAGCGAACAATGAGCAGTTCTTC CATSRTNPGANNEQFF
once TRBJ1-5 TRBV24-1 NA TGTGCCACCAGTGATACAGGCCGTAGCAATCAGCCCCAGCATTTT CATSDTGRSNQPQHF
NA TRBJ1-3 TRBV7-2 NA TGTGCCAGCAGTACAGGGTTGGGTGGAAACACCATATATTTT CASSTGLGGNTIYF
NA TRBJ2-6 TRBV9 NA TGTGCCAGCAGCGTAGACCCGGGGATGTTAGACTCTGGGGCCAACGTCCTGACTTTC CASSVDPGMLDSGANVLTF
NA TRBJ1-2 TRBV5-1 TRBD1 TGCGCCAGCAGCTTGGGGGACAGTCGGTATGGCTACACCTTC CASSLGDSRYGYTF
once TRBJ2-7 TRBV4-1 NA TGCGCCAGCAGCCAAGATGGAGCGGACGAGCAGTACTTC CASSQDGADEQYF
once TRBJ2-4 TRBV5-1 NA TGCGCCAGCAGCTTGGACTCGACTAGGGGCATTCAGTACTTC CASSLDSTRGIQYF
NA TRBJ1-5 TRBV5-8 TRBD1 TGTGCCAGCAGCTTGTTGGCCCGACAGGGGGTCAATCAGCCCCAGCATTTT CASSLLARQGVNQPQHF
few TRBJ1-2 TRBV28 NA TGTGCCAGCAGTTTAGGGCAGGGAACCTATGGCTACACCTTC CASSLGQGTYGYTF
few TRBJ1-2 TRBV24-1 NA TGTGCCACCAGTGGGGGGGGAAGAGACTATGGCTACACCTTC CATSGGGRDYGYTF
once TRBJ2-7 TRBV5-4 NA TGTGCCAGCTCCAACGGGAGAGACTACGAGCAGTACTTC CASSNGRDYEQYF
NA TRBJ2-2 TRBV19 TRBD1 TGTGCCAGTAGGGGACAGGGGAACACCGGGGAGCTGTTTTTT CASRGQGNTGELFF
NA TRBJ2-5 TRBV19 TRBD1 TGTGCCAGTAAACCGGGACAGGGGGCGGAGACCCAGTACTTC CASKPGQGAETQYF
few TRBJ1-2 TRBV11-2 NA TGTGCCAGCAGCTTAGATCTCGGACAGCGCTATGGCTACACCTTC CASSLDLGQRYGYTF
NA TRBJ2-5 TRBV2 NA TGTGCCAGCAGAGCCCCTCCGGACAGAGAAGAGACCCAGTACTTC CASRAPPDREETQYF
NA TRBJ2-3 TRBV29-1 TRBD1 TGCAGCGTGGAACAGGGGGGCACAGATACGCAGTATTTT CSVEQGGTDTQYF
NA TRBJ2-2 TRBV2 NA TGTGCCAGCACCCTCCTAACCGGGGAGCTGTTTTTT CASTLLTGELFF
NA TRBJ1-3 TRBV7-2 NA TGTGCCAGCAGCTTAGACTACCTCCCTGGAAACACCATATATTTT CASSLDYLPGNTIYF